The 5 T cell receptor beta chains given below trace back to one sample, sequenced in a study of blood T cell repertoires in COVID-19. Some clones are missing from TCRdb's copy, which holds only in-frame ones; the method was immunoSEQ multiplex PCR. Altogether 150,000 or so clones are present, around 87% being singletons, with the ten largest covering roughly 13%. The sample comprised peripheral blood. These receptors all stem from a man aged 18 to 29 with COVID-19, enrolled during active disease.

This chain joins TRBV29-1 and TRBJ2-5; 8 bases map to TRBD1. Trimming at V came to 6 bases and at J to 5 bases, leaving 5 bases not matched to a gene. The germline V gene encodes CDR1 SQVTM and CDR2 ANQGSEA. CDR3 size: 12 residues. The chain's CDR3 is CSVVRQGETQYF. CDR3 DNA sequence: TGCAGCGTAGTCCGACAGGGGGAGACCCAGTACTTC.

The V call is TRBV20-1, the J call TRBJ2-2; possible D gene TRBD1, 6 bases. The CDR3 runs to 13 residues. The V end lost 3 bases, the J end lost 7 bases, and 12 bases lay between the germline ends. The germline V gene has CDR1 DFQATT and CDR2 SNEGSKA (reference sequence). CDR3 nucleotide sequence: TGCAGTGCTAGTAGGACAGCCCTCGGGGAGCTGTTTTTT. Residues: CSASRTALGELFF.

This chain joins TRBV3-1 (or the pseudogene TRBV3-2) and TRBJ2-3; tentative D call: TRBD1 (5 bases). The CDR3 is made up of 14 amino acids. V lost 2 bases, J lost 1 base, and 7 bases lay in between. The germline V gene encodes CDR1 LGHDT and CDR2 YNNKEL (reference sequence). The CDR3 reads CASSQLGGTDTQYF. The CDR3 DNA sequence: TGTGCCAGCAGCCAATTAGGGGGCACAGATACGCAGTATTTT.

V and J are TRBV4-2 and TRBJ1-4; D gene unclear. The length of the CDR3 is 16 residues. The germline V gene has CDR1 LGHNA and CDR2 YNFKEQ. V was shortened by 4 bases and J by 0 bases, with 12 bases between the two germline ends. The CDR3 region is CASSPGTRATNEKLFF. In nucleotides, the CDR3 is TGTGCCAGCAGCCCAGGTACCCGAGCAACTAATGAAAAACTGTTTTTT.

V gene TRBV10-3 combines with J gene TRBJ2-1; tentative D call: TRBD1 (6 bases). V was pared by 11 bases and J by 0 bases, with 17 bases between. Germline V gives CDR1 ENHRY, CDR2 SYGVKD. CDR3 length: 15 amino acids. The CDR3 bases are TGTGCCTTGTCCCCCCGGGACAACTCCTACAATGAGCAGTTCTTC. Translated, it gives CALSPRDNSYNEQFF.